The 5 T cell receptor beta chains listed next were all sequenced from one sample in a study of cytomegalovirus exposure and HLA in healthy donors. 60 Vbeta and 13 Jbeta primers were used in PCR. Sequencing used immunoSEQ multiplex PCR; TCRdb keeps in-frame clones, though not all of them. This sample carries approximately 150,000 clones, 80% of them seen once, and the ten largest clones take roughly 1.3%. The specimen sequenced was PBMCs. The receptor source for this set is a woman aged 45-60 years in good health and CMV-seronegative.

The chain is built from TRBV29-1 and TRBJ2-7; no definite D call. Germline CDR1 is SQVTM and CDR2 is ANQGSEA. This CDR3 contains 14 residues. Trimming took off 4 bases at V and 0 bases at J, with 13 bases between the two ends. The DNA of the CDR3 is TGCAGCGTTGCGCGAGCCGCGATCTCCTACGAGCAGTACTTC. This codes for CSVARAAISYEQYF.

This chain connects TRBV6-1 to TRBJ2-1; 9 positions match TRBD2. The CDR3 consists of 20 residues. V gave up 0 bases and J gave up 0 bases; unmatched junction bases: 12. In germline, CDR1 is MNHNS, CDR2 SASEGT. The CDR3 sequence is CASSEAWFWGSGSSYNEQFF. CDR3 coding DNA: TGTGCCAGCAGTGAAGCATGGTTTTGGGGTAGCGGGAGCTCCTACAATGAGCAGTTCTTC.

This clone is a singleton in its sample. The rearrangement joins TRBV18 to TRBJ2-3; 13 positions agree with TRBD2. CDR1 and CDR2 (germline): KGHSH, LQKENI. The CDR3 is 16 amino acids. V was pared by 2 bases and J by 4 bases, with 3 bases of the junction left unmatched. CDR3 nucleotide sequence: TGTGCCAGCTCACCAAAACTAGCGGGAGGGCCAGATACGCAGTATTTT. As protein: CASSPKLAGGPDTQYF.

The rearrangement uses TRBV10-2 and TRBJ2-3; TRBD2 aligns across 16 bases. CDR1 WSHSY and CDR2 SAAADI come from the germline V gene. With V trimmed by 4 bases and J by 2 bases, 6 bases remained unmatched. The CDR3 is made up of 18 amino acids. DNA of the CDR3: TGCGCCAGCAGTGTTGCCGGGACTAGCGGGGGGGCCACAGATACGCAGTATTTT. This encodes CASSVAGTSGGATDTQYF.

This sequence joins TRBV11-3 and TRBJ2-5; 7 nucleotides line up with TRBD1. V was pared by 1 base and J by 1 base, with 3 bases of the junction left unmatched. Germline CDR1 is SGHNT and CDR2 is YENEEA. The CDR3 covers 15 residues. CDR3 DNA sequence: TGTGCCAGCAGCTTAGGGGGACAGTCCCAAGAGACCCAGTACTTC. It specifies CASSLGGQSQETQYF.